This entry lists 14 T cell receptor beta chains sequenced from one sample in a study of T cell responses to AZD1222 COVID-19 vaccine. Profiling relied on immunoSEQ multiplex PCR, and the TCRdb table lists in-frame clones only, not all of them. The sample includes approximately 130,000 clones, around 87% of them seen just once. The source was peripheral blood, collected 28 days after the second AZD1222 dose. The origin of the receptors is an adult who received the AZD1222 COVID-19 vaccine.

The rearrangement links TRBV10-3 to TRBJ2-5; a weak D match, TRBD2 (6 bases). Per germline, CDR1 ENHRY and CDR2 SYGVKD. V lost 6 bases and J lost 5, with 22 bases in between. The CDR3 has 16 amino acids. The CDR3: CAIRKGNTRAGETQYF. The DNA of the CDR3 is TGTGCCATCAGAAAGGGCAACACTCGGGCGGGGGAGACCCAGTACTTC.

The V gene is TRBV9, the J gene TRBJ1-1, with TRBD1 identical over 11 bases. Germline V gene sequence: CDR1 SGDLS, CDR2 YYNGEE. J gave up 4 bases and V 3 bases, and 8 bases lay outside the gene matches. This CDR3 is 16 amino acids long. In nucleotides, the CDR3 is TGTGCCAGCAGCGGAGGACAGGGGGCGAGTAGCACTGAAGCTTTCTTT. This codes for CASSGGQGASSTEAFF. Drawing the rest from reference TRBV9 and TRBJ1-1, the complete variable domain is DSGVTQTPKHLITATGQRVTLRCSPRSGDLSVYWYQQSLDQGLQFLIQYYNGEERAKGNILERFSAQQFPDLHSELNLSSLELGDSALYFCASSGGQGASSTEAFFGQGTRLTVV.

V is TRBV12-3 or TRBV12-4 and J is TRBJ2-5; D is ambiguous. This CDR3 comprises 13 residues. Trimming cost V 5 bases and J 3 bases, with 10 bases left between them. The CDR3 region has the DNA TGTGCCAGCAGTCCGGACGGAAAAGAGACCCAGTACTTC. Protein sequence: CASSPDGKETQYF.

This sequence joins TRBV6-5 and TRBJ1-5; a weak D match, TRBD1 (6 bases). Germline V gives CDR1 MNHEY, CDR2 SVGAGI. The V end was cut by 6 bases, the J end by 2 bases, with 14 bases between. The length of the CDR3 is 15 residues. The CDR3: CASRGAEAGNQPQHF. CDR3 sequence (DNA): TGTGCCAGCAGGGGGGCCGAGGCGGGCAATCAGCCCCAGCATTTT.

The sample holds a few counts of this clone. This rearrangement joins TRBV6-5 to TRBJ1-5, with 9 bases that match TRBD1. The J segment lost 6 bases and the V segment lost 6 bases, leaving 9 bases of the junction unmatched. Germline CDR1 and CDR2: MNHEY and SVGAGI. The length of the CDR3 is 15 residues. CDR3 protein: CASSRDREKFQPQHF. CDR3 bases: TGTGCCAGCAGCCGGGACAGGGAAAAATTTCAGCCCCAGCATTTT.

The chain is built from TRBV19 and TRBJ1-2; D possibly corresponds to TRBD1 (5 bases). The V end was cut by 4 bases, the J end by 8 bases, with 8 bases between. Germline CDR1 reads LNHDA; CDR2 reads SQIVND (reference sequence). This CDR3 region has 11 residues. CDR3 loop: CASSTGDGYTF. CDR3 in DNA: TGTGCCAGTAGTACCGGGGACGGCTACACCTTC.

The chain uses TRBV21-1 and TRBJ1-5; TRBD1, the table's D call, lacks a check against the DNA. TRBV21-1 counts as a pseudogene. The CDR3 covers 15 residues. The CDR3 sequence is CASSNLTCSNQPQHF. The CDR3 DNA reads as TGTGCCAGCAGCAACCTGACATGTAGCAATCAGCCCCAGCATTTT.

The rearrangement links TRBV4-1 to TRBJ1-3, with 7 bases identical to TRBD1. CDR3 length: 16 residues. The germline CDR1 and CDR2 sequences are MGHRA and YSYEKL. Trimming at V came to 0 bases and at J to 3 bases, leaving 5 bases not matched to a gene. The CDR3 sequence: CASSQDRRDSGNTIYF. CDR3 nucleotide sequence: TGCGCCAGCAGCCAAGATCGGCGGGACAGTGGAAACACCATATATTTT.

The J gene is TRBJ2-7, the V gene TRBV30; D gene unclear. CDR3 length: 13 residues. Trimming shortened V by 0 bases and J by 2 bases, and 8 bases separated the two germline ends. The germline CDR1 and CDR2 sequences are GTSNPN and SVGIG (reference sequence). CDR3 bases: TGTGCCTGGAGTGTAGTTGGCCCCTACGAGCAGTACTTC. Protein sequence: CAWSVVGPYEQYF.

The chain recombines TRBV5-4 with TRBJ1-4; no clear D. CDR3 length equals 16 residues. Germline V lookup: CDR1 SGHNT, CDR2 YYREEE (reference sequence). Trimming took off 3 bases at V and 8 bases at J, with 20 bases between the two ends. For the CDR3, the DNA is TGTGCCAGCAGCTCCGGAGGGCAGCTTATAGGGGAAAAACTGTTTTTT. This codes for CASSSGGQLIGEKLFF.

The chain uses TRBV7-2 and TRBJ2-5; tentative D call: TRBD2 (5 bases). CDR1 and CDR2 from the germline V gene are SGHTA and FQGNSA. The CDR3 runs 14 residues. V lost 4 bases, J lost 1 base, and 10 bases lay in between. CDR3 in amino acids: CASSSGNFQETQYF. The CDR3 nucleotides are TGTGCCAGCAGCTCGGGAAATTTCCAAGAGACCCAGTACTTC.

The count of this clone is one. CDR3 bases: TGTGCCAGCTCATCGCCCGGACAGGGAACAGATACGCAGTATTTT. It encodes CASSSPGQGTDTQYF. The rearrangement links TRBV18 to TRBJ2-3, with 8 bases aligning to TRBD1. The CDR3 is made up of 15 amino acids. Per the germline V gene, CDR1 is KGHSH and CDR2 is LQKENI. The V segment lost 5 bases and the J segment 3 bases; nucleotides outside the gene matches: 7.

DNA of the CDR3: TGTGCCAGCAGTCCCCCGGGACAGAAGAGAAACACCATATATTTT. Translation: CASSPPGQKRNTIYF. The rearrangement uses TRBV28 and TRBJ1-3; 7 nucleotides agree with TRBD1. Germline CDR1 MDHEN, CDR2 SYDVKM. This CDR3 is built from 15 residues. The junction had 9 bases not matched to a gene; V was cut back by 5 bases and J by 5 bases.

This chain links TRBV5-8 with TRBJ1-2; no reliable D call. The length of the CDR3 is 10 residues. Germline V gene lookup returns CDR1 SGHTS and CDR2 YDEGEE. Between the trimmed V and J ends, which lost 0 bases and 8 bases, there was a span of 2 bases. In DNA, the CDR3 is TGTGCCAGCAGCTTGGGGGGCTACACCTTC. Translation gives CASSLGGYTF.